This T cell receptor beta chain was recovered during a study of regulatory T cells in long-lasting Graves disease. The time point here: newly diagnosed GD, antithyroid drugs for less than 3 months. Scientists built the TCR library using RNA that was extracted from PBMCs. Germline V gene data show CDR1 as SGHAT and CDR2 as FQNNGV. V lost 3 bases, J lost 2 bases, and 8 bases lay in between. This CDR3 has 14 residues. This clonotype was observed many times. Construction of the TCR beta libraries employed iRepertoire HTBI primers in conjunction with Arm-PCR of CDR3 regions. Via MiXCR, TCRdb re-called the multiplex PCR reads, giving one row per CDR3 protein. This sample has roughly 380,000 distinct CDR3 sequences; about 16% occur once, and the top ten carry about a fifth.

The source is a female donor with Graves disease. The V call is TRBV11-2, the J call TRBJ2-1; D call uncertain. The starting material was peripheral blood mononuclear cells (PBMCs), obtained at new diagnosis, from a patient treated with antithyroid drugs. The CDR3 is CASSFGLAYNEQFF. The DNA for the CDR3 is TGTGCCAGCAGCTTTGGGCTAGCCTACAATGAGCAGTTCTTC.